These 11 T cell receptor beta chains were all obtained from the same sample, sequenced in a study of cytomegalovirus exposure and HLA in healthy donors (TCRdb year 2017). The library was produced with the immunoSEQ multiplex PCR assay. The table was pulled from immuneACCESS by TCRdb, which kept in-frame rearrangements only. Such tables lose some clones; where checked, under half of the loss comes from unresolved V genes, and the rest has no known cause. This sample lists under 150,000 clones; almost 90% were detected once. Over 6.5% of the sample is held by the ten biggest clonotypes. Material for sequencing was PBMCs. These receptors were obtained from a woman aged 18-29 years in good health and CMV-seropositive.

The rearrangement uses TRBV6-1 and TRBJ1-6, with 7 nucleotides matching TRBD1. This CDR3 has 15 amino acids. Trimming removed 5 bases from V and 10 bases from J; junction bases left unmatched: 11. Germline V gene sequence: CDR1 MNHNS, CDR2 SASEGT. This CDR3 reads CASSRQGVTESPLHF. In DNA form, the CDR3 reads TGTGCCAGCAGTAGACAGGGAGTTACGGAGTCACCCCTCCACTTT.

The CDR3 here is CASSLRGEGYEQYF. The CDR3 DNA reads TGTGCCAGCAGTTTAAGAGGGGAGGGGTACGAGCAGTACTTC. V gene TRBV28 combines with J gene TRBJ2-7; TRBD2 agrees at 7 bases. Germline CDR1 and CDR2: MDHEN and SYDVKM. V shed 2 bases, J shed 4 bases, and the junction held 5 bases outside the gene matches. The CDR3 contains 14 residues.

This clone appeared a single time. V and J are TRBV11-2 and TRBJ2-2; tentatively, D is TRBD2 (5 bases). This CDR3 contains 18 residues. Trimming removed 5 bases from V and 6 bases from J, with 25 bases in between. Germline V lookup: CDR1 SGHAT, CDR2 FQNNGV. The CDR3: CASSPWTGPKKPPGELFF. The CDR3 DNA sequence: TGTGCCAGCAGCCCTTGGACTGGCCCGAAGAAACCACCCGGGGAGCTGTTTTTT.

The CDR3 reads CAIGAYNEQFF. DNA of the CDR3: TGTGCAATCGGGGCCTACAATGAGCAGTTCTTC. J is TRBJ2-1 and V is TRBV7-9; TRBD2 is a possible D gene (5 bases). The CDR3 is 11 residues long. Germline CDR1 and CDR2: SEHNR and FQNEAQ (reference sequence).

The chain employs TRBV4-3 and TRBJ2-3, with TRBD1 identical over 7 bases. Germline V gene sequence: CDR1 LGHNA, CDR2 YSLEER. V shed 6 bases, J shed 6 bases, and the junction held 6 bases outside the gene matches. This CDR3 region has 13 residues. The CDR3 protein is CASSKGAWDTQYF. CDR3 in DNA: TGCGCCAGCAGTAAGGGGGCCTGGGATACGCAGTATTTT.

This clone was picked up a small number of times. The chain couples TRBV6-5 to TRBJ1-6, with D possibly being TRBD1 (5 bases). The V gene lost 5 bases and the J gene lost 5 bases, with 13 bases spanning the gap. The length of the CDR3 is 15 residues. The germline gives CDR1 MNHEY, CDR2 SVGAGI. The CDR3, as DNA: TGTGCCAGCAGTCCTCAGGGATGGAATAATTCACCCCTCCACTTT. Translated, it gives CASSPQGWNNSPLHF.

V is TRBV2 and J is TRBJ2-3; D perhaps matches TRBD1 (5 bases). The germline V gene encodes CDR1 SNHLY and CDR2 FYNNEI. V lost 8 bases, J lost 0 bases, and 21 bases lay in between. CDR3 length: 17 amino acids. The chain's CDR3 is CASSTVPQRLSTDTQYF. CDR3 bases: TGTGCCAGCTCGACAGTACCCCAGAGATTAAGCACAGATACGCAGTATTTT.

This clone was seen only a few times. CDR3 sequence: CASSESARGNQPQHF. Here the CDR3 DNA reads TGTGCCAGCAGTGAATCAGCCAGGGGGAATCAGCCCCAGCATTTT. V gene TRBV2 combines with J gene TRBJ1-5; 7 nucleotides line up with TRBD1. Germline V gives CDR1 SNHLY, CDR2 FYNNEI. V lost 2 bases to trimming and J lost 4 bases; unmatched junction nucleotides: 5. The CDR3 contains 15 residues.

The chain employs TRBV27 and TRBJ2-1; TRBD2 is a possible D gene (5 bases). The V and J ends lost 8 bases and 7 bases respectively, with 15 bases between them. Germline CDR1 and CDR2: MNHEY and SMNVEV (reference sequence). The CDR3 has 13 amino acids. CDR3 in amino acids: CASEDSAGNEQFF. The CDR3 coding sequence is TGTGCCAGCGAAGATAGTGCGGGTAATGAGCAGTTCTTC.

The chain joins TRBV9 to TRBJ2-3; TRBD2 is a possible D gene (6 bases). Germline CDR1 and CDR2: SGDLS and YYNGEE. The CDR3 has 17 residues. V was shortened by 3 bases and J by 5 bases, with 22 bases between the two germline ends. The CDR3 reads CASSGGTTAGFRDTQYF. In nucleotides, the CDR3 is TGTGCCAGCAGCGGGGGTACAACGGCGGGGTTCCGAGATACGCAGTATTTT.

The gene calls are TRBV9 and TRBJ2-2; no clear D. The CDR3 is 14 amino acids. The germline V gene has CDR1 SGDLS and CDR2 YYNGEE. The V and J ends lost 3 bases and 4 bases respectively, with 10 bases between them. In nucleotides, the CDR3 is TGTGCCAGCAGCGAGGCAGGCCCCACCGGGGAGCTGTTTTTT. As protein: CASSEAGPTGELFF.